This is a list of T cell receptor beta chains from one sample in a study of blood T cells in healthy people across ages. TCRdb re-analysed the 5' RACE reads in MiXCR, keeping a single row per CDR3 protein. The profile shows 550,000 to 700,000 distinct CDR3 sequences, 27% of them singletons. The specimen sequenced was blood. These receptors all come from a woman in her sixties or seventies in good health. Each CDR3 is given with its conserved first and last residue. A D gene is named only where the DNA matches it firmly. Size is stated for part of the rows, as once, few or many counts, or as a class when the clone is expanded.

j_call d_call cdr3_length clone_size v_call cdr3_nt cdr3_aa
TRBJ1-2 TRBD1 17 few TRBV20-1 TGCAGTGCTGGGGGGAAGGGGGCGCAGCGTAGGAGCTATGGCTACACCTTC CSAGGKGAQRRSYGYTF
TRBJ2-1 NA 12 few TRBV29-1 TGCAGCGTTGGGGAAGGGGAGAGTGAGCAGTTCTTC CSVGEGESEQFF
TRBJ1-2 NA 15 few TRBV27 TGTGCCAGCAGTTTAACCCAGGGGCAAAACTATGGCTACACCTTC CASSLTQGQNYGYTF
TRBJ2-1 TRBD1 14 few TRBV5-1 TGCGCCAGCAGCGGGCGGACAGGGTCTAATGAGCAGTTCTTC CASSGRTGSNEQFF
TRBJ2-7 TRBD2 15 many TRBV24-1 TGTGCCACCAGTGATCAGCGGACTAGCGGCTACGAGCAGTACTTC CATSDQRTSGYEQYF
TRBJ1-3 NA 14 many TRBV5-1 TGCGCCAGCAGCTTGGACACCTCTGGAAACACCATATATTTT CASSLDTSGNTIYF
TRBJ2-4 NA 14 NA TRBV24-1 TGTGCCACCAGTGACTGGGGCGCCGCGAACATTCAGTACTTC CATSDWGAANIQYF
TRBJ2-7 NA 13 many TRBV6-6 TGTGCCAGCAGTTACAAGGGAGTGGGCGAGCAGTACTTC CASSYKGVGEQYF
TRBJ1-2 NA 13 NA TRBV28 TGTGCCAGCGGGATACGGAGGATCGATGGCTACACCTTC CASGIRRIDGYTF
TRBJ2-5 TRBD1 14 few TRBV5-1 TGCGCCAGCGCTACCGGGACAGGGAAAGAGACCCAGTACTTC CASATGTGKETQYF
TRBJ2-5 NA 15 NA TRBV6-2/TRBV6-3 TGTGCCAGCAGCTCCCACAGGGCTTTACAAGAGACCCAGTACTTC CASSSHRALQETQYF
TRBJ2-5 TRBD2 14 NA TRBV12-3/TRBV12-4 TGTGCCAGCAGTTTCAGGACGGGGGGAGAGACCCAGTACTTC CASSFRTGGETQYF
TRBJ1-2 NA 13 few TRBV7-2 TGTGCCAGCACCCAGAGAGGAGTGGGGGGCTACACCTTC CASTQRGVGGYTF
TRBJ1-1 TRBD1 14 NA TRBV6-2/TRBV6-3 TGTGCCAGCAGTTACGGGGGACAGGGGGCTCGAGCTTTCTTT CASSYGGQGARAFF
TRBJ2-2 NA 14 NA TRBV7-2 TGTGCCAGCAGCTTAGCGGCAGGGGCCGGGGAGCTGTTTTTT CASSLAAGAGELFF
TRBJ1-3 NA 14 NA TRBV20-1 TGCAGTGCTGCGAGGGTATCCTCTGGAAGCACCATATATTTT CSAARVSSGSTIYF
TRBJ2-5 NA 13 NA TRBV30 TGTGCCTGGACGGCAGGGCTTCAAGAGACCCAGTACTTC CAWTAGLQETQYF
TRBJ2-7 NA 15 NA TRBV7-2 TGTGCCAGCAGCGCCGTCGGGACTCCCCTCGGGGAGCAGTACTTC CASSAVGTPLGEQYF
TRBJ1-4 NA 16 NA TRBV7-9 TGTGCCAGCAGCTTGTCCAGGGGCTCGTCTAATGAAAAACTGTTTTTT CASSLSRGSSNEKLFF